A selection of T cell receptor beta chains follows, all from one sample in a study of beta chain features in type 1 diabetes. Data came from immunoSEQ multiplex PCR; TCRdb stores just in-frame clones and leaves some out. The data show approximately 200,000 clones, 9.6% seen once. The sample consisted of naive CD4+ T cells from blood. The source is a woman between 18 and 29 years old in good health. Each CDR3 is given with its conserved first and last residue. A D gene is named only where the DNA matches it firmly. Clone size is stated in some rows and not others, as once, few, many or a class when expanded.

J gene,clone size,V gene,D gene,CDR3 protein,CDR3 DNA
TRBJ1-6,few,TRBV30,TRBD1,CAWRGQGARNSPLHF,TGTGCCTGGAGGGGACAGGGGGCGAGAAATTCACCCCTCCACTTT
TRBJ1-2,few,TRBV9,TRBD1,CASSLDWDRLSGGYTF,TGTGCCAGCAGCCTCGATTGGGACAGGTTATCTGGTGGCTACACCTTC
TRBJ1-5,once,TRBV7-2,.,CASSLGRGDQPQHF,TGTGCCAGCAGCTTAGGGCGGGGGGATCAGCCCCAGCATTTT
TRBJ2-5,.,TRBV28,TRBD1,CASSRLNWTGRETQYF,TGTGCCAGCAGTCGCCTCAATTGGACAGGGAGAGAGACCCAGTACTTC
TRBJ1-5,.,TRBV7-9,.,CASSYGGDQPQHF,TGTGCCAGCAGCTATGGTGGAGATCAGCCCCAGCATTTT
TRBJ2-7,.,TRBV7-9,TRBD1,CASSLMGQGEQYF,TGTGCCAGCAGCCTAATGGGACAGGGAGAGCAGTACTTC
TRBJ1-5,few,TRBV5-6,TRBD1,CASSLGQGYNQPQHF,TGTGCCAGCAGCTTGGGACAGGGGTATAATCAGCCCCAGCATTTT
TRBJ1-2,.,TRBV30,TRBD1,CAWSQGQADLYGYTF,TGTGCCTGGAGCCAGGGACAGGCGGATCTCTATGGCTACACCTTC
TRBJ1-1,.,TRBV5-1,TRBD1,CASSPRQGPTEAFF,TGCGCCAGCAGCCCCAGACAGGGGCCCACTGAAGCTTTCTTT
TRBJ2-7,.,TRBV4-1,TRBD2,CASSQRGLAGTYEQYF,TGCGCCAGCAGCCAGCGAGGACTAGCGGGGACCTACGAGCAGTACTTC
TRBJ2-7,few,TRBV5-1,TRBD2,CASKRGGSYEQYF,TGCGCCAGCAAACGGGGGGGCTCCTACGAGCAGTACTTC
TRBJ2-7,.,TRBV18,.,CASSPPRSSYEQYF,TGTGCCAGCTCACCACCGAGGAGCTCCTACGAGCAGTACTTC
TRBJ1-1,few,TRBV6-5,.,CASSFDSARTEAFF,TGTGCCAGCAGTTTTGACAGCGCGAGGACTGAAGCTTTCTTT
TRBJ2-1,.,TRBV7-8,.,CASSLGGEGEQFF,TGTGCCAGCAGCTTAGGGGGGGAAGGTGAGCAGTTCTTC
TRBJ2-1,.,TRBV30,TRBD2,CAWHDSGTSGLRSYNEQFF,TGTGCCTGGCATGACTCGGGGACTAGCGGGCTCCGCTCCTACAATGAGCAGTTCTTC
TRBJ2-5,.,TRBV2,TRBD2,CASSDRRGGGDQETQYF,TGTGCCAGCAGTGACAGGCGGGGGGGCGGGGACCAAGAGACCCAGTACTTC
TRBJ1-4,.,TRBV6-6,.,CASSSTRERGEKLFF,TGTGCCAGCAGTTCTACACGGGAGAGGGGTGAAAAACTGTTTTTT
TRBJ1-1,.,TRBV29-1,.,CSVLKNTEAFF,TGCAGCGTGCTAAAGAACACTGAAGCTTTCTTT
TRBJ1-4,.,TRBV5-1,.,CASSLDAGLNEKLFF,TGCGCCAGCAGCTTGGACGCAGGACTAAATGAAAAACTGTTTTTT
TRBJ2-7,few,TRBV5-6,TRBD1,CASSRGQGRYEQYF,TGTGCCAGCAGCCGGGGACAGGGTCGTTACGAGCAGTACTTC
TRBJ2-1,few,TRBV29-1,.,CSVGLGSSYNEQFF,TGCAGCGTTGGTTTGGGGAGCTCCTACAATGAGCAGTTCTTC
TRBJ2-3,few,TRBV29-1,TRBD2,CSVEPLLAGGDTQYF,TGCAGCGTTGAACCCCTACTAGCGGGGGGGGATACGCAGTATTTT
TRBJ1-3,.,TRBV7-9,TRBD1,CASSYWDRRTGNTIYF,TGTGCCAGCAGTTACTGGGACAGGAGGACTGGAAACACCATATATTTT
TRBJ2-3,.,TRBV5-1,TRBD1,CASSMGQGSTDTQYF,TGCGCCAGCAGCATGGGACAGGGGAGCACAGATACGCAGTATTTT
TRBJ2-5,.,TRBV6-5,.,CASSYTMAQETQYF,TGTGCCAGCAGTTACACCATGGCTCAAGAGACCCAGTACTTC
TRBJ2-6,.,TRBV5-8,.,CASNPRGTMNSGANVLTF,TGTGCCAGCAACCCCAGAGGGACAATGAACTCTGGGGCCAACGTCCTGACTTTC
TRBJ2-7,.,TRBV29-1,TRBD1,CSVIRDREVYEQYF,TGCAGCGTTATCCGGGACAGGGAGGTCTACGAGCAGTACTTC
TRBJ1-5,.,TRBV2,.,CASSPGREQPQHF,TGTGCCAGCAGTCCCGGGAGGGAACAGCCCCAGCATTTT
TRBJ1-1,.,TRBV2,.,CASSEPTGLAFF,TGTGCCAGCAGTGAACCAACAGGGTTAGCTTTCTTT
TRBJ2-5,few,TRBV11-2,TRBD1,CASSLAADRAGGETQYF,TGTGCCAGCAGCTTAGCCGCGGACAGGGCCGGGGGAGAGACCCAGTACTTC
TRBJ2-7,.,TRBV19,.,CASSWGGGEQYF,TGTGCCAGTAGTTGGGGAGGGGGAGAGCAGTACTTC
TRBJ2-2,.,TRBV5-1,.,CASSLGGGAGELFF,TGCGCCAGCAGCTTGGGCGGAGGCGCCGGGGAGCTGTTTTTT
TRBJ1-2,.,TRBV6-5,.,CASSSLGEGKYGYTF,TGTGCCAGCAGTTCCCTTGGGGAGGGGAAATATGGCTACACCTTC
TRBJ2-1,.,TRBV18,.,CASSPPGSGAKGEQFF,TGTGCCAGCTCACCACCGGGCAGCGGTGCCAAGGGAGAGCAGTTCTTC
TRBJ2-6,.,TRBV5-5,.,CASTRFGANVLTF,TGTGCCAGCACCCGGTTTGGGGCCAACGTCCTGACTTTC
TRBJ2-5,.,TRBV4-1,.,CASSLGTPITKETQYF,TGCGCCAGCAGCCTTGGGACACCAATAACGAAGGAGACCCAGTACTTC
TRBJ2-1,few,TRBV5-1,TRBD2,CASSYGLAGPTYNEQFF,TGCGCCAGCAGCTACGGACTAGCGGGGCCAACCTACAATGAGCAGTTCTTC
TRBJ2-7,many,TRBV13,.,CASSLDRGREQYF,TGTGCCAGCAGCTTGGACAGAGGACGCGAGCAGTACTTC
TRBJ2-7,few,TRBV7-9,.,CASSLGAVYEQYF,TGTGCCAGCAGCTTAGGTGCGGTATACGAGCAGTACTTC
TRBJ2-1,few,TRBV4-2,TRBD2,CASSQETSGSGYNEQFF,TGTGCCAGCAGCCAGGAGACTAGCGGGAGTGGATACAATGAGCAGTTCTTC
TRBJ2-7,.,TRBV7-6,TRBD2,CASSPAGTSGGVYEQYF,TGTGCCAGCAGCCCGGCGGGAACTAGCGGGGGGGTTTACGAGCAGTACTTC
TRBJ2-7,few,TRBV7-8,.,CASSRSGALDEQYF,TGTGCCAGCAGCCGATCAGGGGCGCTGGACGAGCAGTACTTC
TRBJ2-2,few,TRBV28,.,CASSSGARSTGELFF,TGTGCCAGCAGCTCTGGGGCGCGGAGCACCGGGGAGCTGTTTTTT
TRBJ1-2,.,TRBV30,TRBD1,CAWIGTGLLQFYGYTF,TGTGCCTGGATTGGGACAGGCCTCTTACAATTCTATGGCTACACCTTC
TRBJ2-6,.,TRBV6-1,.,CASRKGLVLTF,TGTGCCAGCAGGAAGGGGCTCGTCCTGACTTTC
TRBJ1-1,few,TRBV6-6,.,CASSYLGREAFF,TGTGCCAGCAGTTACTTGGGCCGAGAAGCTTTCTTT
TRBJ2-1,.,TRBV7-2,TRBD2,CASSSGGLAGSLFF,TGTGCCAGCAGCTCAGGAGGACTAGCGGGATCACTTTTCTTC
TRBJ1-4,.,TRBV9,.,CASSVGGGGKLFF,TGTGCCAGCAGCGTAGGCGGAGGTGGAAAACTGTTTTTT
TRBJ1-1,.,TRBV5-4,TRBD1,CASGQGVNTEAFF,TGTGCCAGCGGTCAGGGGGTGAACACTGAAGCTTTCTTT